The T cell receptor beta chain under discussion was sequenced for a study of blood T cell repertoires in COVID-19. As for the study in general: Specimens from acute and convalescent COVID-19 originated in the United States, Italy and Spain. The cDNA or gDNA used as material had been derived from T cells, B-cell-depleted T cells, or PBMCs.

The CDR3 spans 16 residues. J gave up 6 bases and V 3 bases, and 8 bases lay outside the gene matches. Per the germline V gene, CDR1 is MNHNS and CDR2 is SASEGT. This clone counts as medium-sized (0.01 to 0.1%). Methods used by the authors: Reference gene primer amplification in the assay estimated nucleated cell counts. Using immunoSEQ multiplex PCR, the repertoire was profiled, and TCRdb retains in-frame clones only, with some absent. V and J calls and clone size are given by that table; D and trimming were obtained from the DNA. Of around 110,000 clones detected, approximately 90% appear once; the ten largest clones hold less than 1.5%.

The origin of this receptor is a woman aged 25-40 years with acute or convalescent COVID-19. What was sequenced was peripheral blood. The chain uses TRBV6-1 and TRBJ2-1, with 10 nucleotides matching TRBD1. The CDR3 DNA reads as TGTGCCAGCAGTGATACACCGGGACAGGGGTTCAATGAGCAGTTCTTC. Its protein product is CASSDTPGQGFNEQFF.